Below, 9 T cell receptor beta chains from the same sample are listed, as sequenced in a study of high-grade serous ovarian cancer treatment subgroups. Tumor samples were obtained before definitive surgery or chemotherapy. The data were produced by immunoSEQ multiplex PCR, yet TCRdb's version contains in-frame clones alone and is incomplete. The table includes a few thousand clones, about four fifths detected once. The sample taken for sequencing was tumor tissue. These receptors all come from a human donor with high-grade serous ovarian cancer.

This clone rates as large (0.1 to 1%). The DNA for the CDR3 is TGTGCCAGTAGTATAGTCGGCGGGGGGGCCAATGAGCAGTTCTTC. It is translated as CASSIVGGGANEQFF. This chain connects TRBV19 to TRBJ2-1; 9 nucleotides line up with TRBD2. This CDR3 comprises 15 residues. Germline CDR1 LNHDA, CDR2 SQIVND (reference sequence). The trim removed 1 base at V and 6 bases at J, leaving 4 bases unmatched.

The genes are TRBV19 and TRBJ1-6, with D possibly TRBD1 on 5 matching bases. Germline lookup yields CDR1 LNHDA and CDR2 SQIVND (reference sequence). CDR3 length: 13 residues. The V and J ends lost 3 bases and 7 bases respectively, with 7 bases between them. The CDR3 is CASSIGGNSPLHF. The DNA for the CDR3 is TGTGCCAGTAGTATCGGGGGAAATTCACCCCTCCACTTT.

The V gene is TRBV7-8, the J gene TRBJ2-5; D may be TRBD1 or TRBD2 (5 bases each). The CDR3 runs 15 residues. CDR1 is SGHVS, CDR2 FQNEAQ, per germline. Trimming removed 4 bases from V and 11 bases from J, with 23 bases in between. The CDR3 loop reads CASSSPEAALGEQYF. In DNA, the CDR3 is TGTGCCAGCAGCTCCCCTGAAGCGGCCCTGGGGGAGCAGTACTTC.

V gene TRBV28 combines with J gene TRBJ2-7; maybe TRBD1 (6 bases). V gave up 6 bases and J gave up 7 bases, with 22 bases separating them. CDR3 size: 15 residues. Germline CDR1 is MDHEN and CDR2 is SYDVKM. The DNA of the CDR3 is TGTGCCAGCAGCCCCCCCGGGACACCCGCGTTGGAGCAGTACTTC. It yields the protein CASSPPGTPALEQYF.

This clone appeared a single time. The chain joins TRBV6-5 to TRBJ1-1; the match to TRBD1 covers 9 bases. J was trimmed by 13 bases and V by 10 bases; bases with no gene match: 16. Germline V gene lookup returns CDR1 MNHEY and CDR2 SVGAGI. The CDR3 runs 13 residues. CDR3 sequence (DNA): TGTGCCATCAGGAACTCCGGGACAGGGAAAGATTTCTTT. Amino acid sequence: CAIRNSGTGKDFF.

The table lists this clone with a few counts. The chain carries TRBV28 and TRBJ2-7, with D possibly matching TRBD2 (5 bases). Looked up from germline, CDR1 is MDHEN and CDR2 is SYDVKM. Trimming left V 6 bases short and J 3 bases short, with 18 bases between. This CDR3 is 15 amino acids long. CDR3: CASSPPGVPFYEQYF. The CDR3 DNA reads as TGTGCCAGCAGCCCCCCCGGGGTCCCATTCTACGAGCAGTACTTC.

This clone is a singleton in its sample. The rearrangement joins TRBV29-1 to TRBJ1-2, with D possibly TRBD1 on 6 matching bases. This CDR3 contains 13 residues. Trimming cost V 2 bases and J 4 bases, with 11 bases left between them. The germline CDR1 and CDR2 sequences are SQVTM and ANQGSEA. DNA of the CDR3: TGCAGCGTTGAAAGGGGGGGCGTCTATGGCTACACCTTC. Translated: CSVERGGVYGYTF.

Worth noting for this clone: Distinct nucleotide sequences in the sample also encode this CDR3. The chain has TRBV28 and TRBJ2-7; D might be TRBD2 (6 bases). The CDR3 covers 15 residues. V dropped 5 bases and J dropped 2 bases, with 16 bases sitting between them. Per the germline V gene, CDR1 is MDHEN and CDR2 is SYDVKM. DNA of the CDR3: TGTGCCAGCAGTCCCCCCGGGACTCCCACCTACGAGCAGTACTTC. Translation: CASSPPGTPTYEQYF.

The chain links TRBV30 to TRBJ1-3; D perhaps matches TRBD1 (6 bases). Per germline, CDR1 GTSNPN and CDR2 SVGIG (reference sequence). The CDR3 runs 17 residues. Trimming removed 2 bases from V and 1 base from J, with 18 bases in between. DNA of the CDR3: TGTGCCTGGAGTCCAACACCGGGACATCTGTCTGGAAACACCATATATTTT. It translates to CAWSPTPGHLSGNTIYF.